This entry lists 6 T cell receptor beta chains sequenced from one sample in a study of siplizumab effects on memory and regulatory T cells. The protocol was immunoSEQ multiplex PCR, while the TCRdb copy is restricted to in-frame clones and leaves out a portion. The sample has nearly 95,000 clones, around 94% seen once. Material for sequencing was non-Treg CD4+ T cells sorted from blood. These receptors came from a human donor in good health.

The chain is built from TRBV10-2 and TRBJ2-1, with 9 bases aligning to TRBD2. V dropped 2 bases and J dropped 0; count of bases not matched to a gene: 11. Looked up from germline, CDR1 is WSHSY and CDR2 is SAAADI. The CDR3 sequence is 19 residues long. In DNA form, the CDR3 reads TGCGCCAGCAGTGAGGCCAGCGGGAGGCCAATGAGCTCCTACAATGAGCAGTTCTTC. Protein sequence: CASSEASGRPMSSYNEQFF.

The chain has TRBV18 and TRBJ2-5; TRBD1 agrees at 8 bases. The CDR3 runs to 15 residues. Trimming cost V 3 bases and J 0 bases; bases outside gene matches: 3. Germline assignment: CDR1 KGHSH and CDR2 LQKENI. The CDR3 spells CASSPTGAYQETQYF. The CDR3 bases are TGTGCCAGCTCACCGACAGGGGCGTACCAAGAGACCCAGTACTTC.

The V call is TRBV2, the J call TRBJ2-1, with D possibly TRBD1 on 5 matching bases. V lost 5 bases and J lost 0, with 14 bases in between. Germline V gene data show CDR1 as SNHLY and CDR2 as FYNNEI. There are 16 residues in the CDR3. The CDR3 DNA follows: TGTGCCAGCAGTCCCGACAGTTTTAGCTCCTACAATGAGCAGTTCTTC. Its protein is CASSPDSFSSYNEQFF.

The chain has TRBV11-3 and TRBJ2-7; either TRBD1 or TRBD2 may fit D (7 bases each). CDR1 SGHNT and CDR2 YENEEA come from the germline V gene. V was shortened by 5 bases and J by 6 bases, with 17 bases between the two germline ends. The CDR3 covers 14 residues. This CDR3 reads CASSLAASGGEQYF. Here the CDR3 DNA reads TGTGCCAGCAGCCTAGCGGCGTCAGGGGGCGAGCAGTACTTC.

The genes are TRBV5-4 and TRBJ1-1; 9 bases line up with TRBD1. V lost 4 bases, J lost 4 bases, and 11 bases stayed unmatched. Germline CDR1 reads SGHNT; CDR2 reads YYREEE (reference sequence). The CDR3 contains 16 residues. Here the CDR3 DNA reads TGTGCCAGCAGCCATCCCCGACAGGGGGGCCCCACTGAAGCTTTCTTT. Encoded protein: CASSHPRQGGPTEAFF.

The chain combines TRBV11-3 with TRBJ2-4; 9 bases line up with TRBD1. V was clipped by 6 bases and J by 9 bases; unmatched bases: 6. The CDR3 covers 13 residues. In germline, CDR1 is SGHNT, CDR2 YENEEA. CDR3 loop: CASSRTGVGIQYF. The CDR3 DNA reads TGTGCCAGCAGTCGGACAGGGGTAGGCATTCAGTACTTC.